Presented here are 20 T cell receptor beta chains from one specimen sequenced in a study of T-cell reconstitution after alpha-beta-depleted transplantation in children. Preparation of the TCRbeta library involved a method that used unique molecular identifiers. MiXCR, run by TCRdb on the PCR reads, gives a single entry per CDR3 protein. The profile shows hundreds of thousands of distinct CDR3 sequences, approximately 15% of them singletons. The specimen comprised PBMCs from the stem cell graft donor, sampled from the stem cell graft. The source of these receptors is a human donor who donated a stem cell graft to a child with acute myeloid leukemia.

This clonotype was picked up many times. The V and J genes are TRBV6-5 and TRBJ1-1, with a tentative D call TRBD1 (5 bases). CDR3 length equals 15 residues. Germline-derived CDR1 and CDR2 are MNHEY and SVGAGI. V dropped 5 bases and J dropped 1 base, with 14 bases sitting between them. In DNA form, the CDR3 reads TGTGCCAGCAGTACCCGGGGACGGACGAACACTGAAGCTTTCTTT. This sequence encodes CASSTRGRTNTEAFF.

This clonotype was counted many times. The CDR3 loop reads CATSEGENSPLHF. The CDR3 nucleotides are TGTGCCACCAGCGAGGGAGAAAATTCACCCCTCCACTTT. V is TRBV15 and J is TRBJ1-6; D not resolved. Germline-derived CDR1 and CDR2 are LNHNV and YYDKDF (reference sequence). The CDR3 is made up of 13 amino acids. V was clipped by 5 bases and J by 7 bases, with 9 bases between them. The full variable domain, its missing parts supplied by reference TRBV15 and TRBJ1-6, is DAMVIQNPRYQVTQFGKPVTLSCSQTLNHNVMYWYQQKSSQAPKLLFHYYDKDFNNEADTPDNFQSRRPNTSFCFLDIRSPGLGDTAMYLCATSEGENSPLHFGNGTRLTVT.

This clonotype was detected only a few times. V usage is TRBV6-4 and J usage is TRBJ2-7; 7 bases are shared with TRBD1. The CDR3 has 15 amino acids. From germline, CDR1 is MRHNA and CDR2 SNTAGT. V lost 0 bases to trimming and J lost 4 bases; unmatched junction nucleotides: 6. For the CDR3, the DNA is TGTGCCAGCAGTGACTCAGGACAGGTTCGATACGAGCAGTACGTC. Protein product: CASSDSGQVRYEQYV.

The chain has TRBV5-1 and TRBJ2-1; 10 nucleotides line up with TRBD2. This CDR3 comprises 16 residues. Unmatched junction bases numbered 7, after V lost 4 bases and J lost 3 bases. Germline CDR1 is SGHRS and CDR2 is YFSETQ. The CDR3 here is CASSTGTSADYNEQFF. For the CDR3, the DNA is TGCGCCAGCAGCACAGGGACTAGCGCTGACTACAATGAGCAGTTCTTC.

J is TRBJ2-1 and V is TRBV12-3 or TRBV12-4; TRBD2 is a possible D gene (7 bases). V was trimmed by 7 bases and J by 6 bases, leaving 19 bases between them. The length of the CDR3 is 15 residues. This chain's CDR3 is CASTGGGGAFNEQFF. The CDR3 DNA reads TGTGCCAGCACTGGAGGGGGGGGCGCTTTCAATGAGCAGTTCTTC.

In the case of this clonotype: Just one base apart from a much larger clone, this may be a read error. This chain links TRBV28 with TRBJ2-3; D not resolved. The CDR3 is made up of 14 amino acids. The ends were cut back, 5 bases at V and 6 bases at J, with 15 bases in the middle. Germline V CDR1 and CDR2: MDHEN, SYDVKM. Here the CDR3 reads CASSLDGKGDTQYF. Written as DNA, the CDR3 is TGTGCCAGCAGTCTGGACGGCAAGGGCGATACGCAGTATTTT. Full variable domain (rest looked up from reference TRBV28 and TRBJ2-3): DVKVTQSSRYLVKRTGEKVFLECVQDMDHENMFWYRQDPGLGLRLIYFSYDVKMKEKGDIPEGYSVSREKKERFSLILESASTNQTSMYLCASSLDGKGDTQYFGPGTRLTVL.

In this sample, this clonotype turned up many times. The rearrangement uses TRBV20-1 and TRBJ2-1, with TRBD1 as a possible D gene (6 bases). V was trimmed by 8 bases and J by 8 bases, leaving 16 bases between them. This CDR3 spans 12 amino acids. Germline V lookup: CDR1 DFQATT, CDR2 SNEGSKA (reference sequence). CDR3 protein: CSPKGDRDEQFF. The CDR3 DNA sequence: TGCAGTCCGAAGGGGGATCGGGATGAGCAGTTCTTC.

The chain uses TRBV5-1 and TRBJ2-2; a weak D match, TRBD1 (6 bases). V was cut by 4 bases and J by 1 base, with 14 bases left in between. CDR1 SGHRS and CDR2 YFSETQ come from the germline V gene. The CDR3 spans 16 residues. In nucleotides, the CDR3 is TGCGCCAGCAGCGAAATCGGGACACTGAACACCGGGGAGCTGTTTTTT. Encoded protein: CASSEIGTLNTGELFF.

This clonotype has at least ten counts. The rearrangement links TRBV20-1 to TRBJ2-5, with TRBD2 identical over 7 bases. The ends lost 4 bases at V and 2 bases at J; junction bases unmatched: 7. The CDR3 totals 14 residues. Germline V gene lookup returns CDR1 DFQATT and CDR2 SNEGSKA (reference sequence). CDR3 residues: CSANPGTTQETQYF. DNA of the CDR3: TGCAGTGCTAACCCAGGGACTACTCAAGAGACCCAGTACTTC.

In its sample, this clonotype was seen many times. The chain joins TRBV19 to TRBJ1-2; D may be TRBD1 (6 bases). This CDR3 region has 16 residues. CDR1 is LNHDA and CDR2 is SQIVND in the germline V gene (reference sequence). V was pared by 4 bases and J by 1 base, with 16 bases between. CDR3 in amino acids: CASSTWTATINYGYTF. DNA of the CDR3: TGTGCCAGTAGTACGTGGACAGCCACAATTAACTATGGCTACACCTTC.

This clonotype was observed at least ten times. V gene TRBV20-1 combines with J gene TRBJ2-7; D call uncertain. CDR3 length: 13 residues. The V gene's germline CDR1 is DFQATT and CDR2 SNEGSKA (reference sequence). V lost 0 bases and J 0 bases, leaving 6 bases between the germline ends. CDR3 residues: CSARDGSSYEQYV. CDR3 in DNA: TGCAGTGCTAGAGATGGCAGCTCCTACGAGCAGTACGTC.

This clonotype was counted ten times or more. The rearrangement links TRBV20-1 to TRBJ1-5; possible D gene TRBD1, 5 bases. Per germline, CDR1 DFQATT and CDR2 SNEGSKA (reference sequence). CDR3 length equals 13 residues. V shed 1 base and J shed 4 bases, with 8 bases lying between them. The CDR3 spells CSARGDPNQPQHF. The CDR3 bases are TGCAGTGCTAGAGGGGACCCGAATCAGCCCCAGCATTTT.

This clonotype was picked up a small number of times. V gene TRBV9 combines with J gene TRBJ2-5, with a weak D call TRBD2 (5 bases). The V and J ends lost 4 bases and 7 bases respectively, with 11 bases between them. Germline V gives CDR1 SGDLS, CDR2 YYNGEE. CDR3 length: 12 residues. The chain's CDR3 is CASSPGSGTQYF. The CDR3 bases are TGTGCCAGCAGCCCGGGGTCTGGGACCCAGTACTTC.

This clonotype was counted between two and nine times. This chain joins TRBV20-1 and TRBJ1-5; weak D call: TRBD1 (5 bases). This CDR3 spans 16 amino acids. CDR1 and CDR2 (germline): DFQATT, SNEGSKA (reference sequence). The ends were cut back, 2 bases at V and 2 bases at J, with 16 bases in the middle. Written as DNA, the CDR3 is TGCAGTGCTAGACAGGTAGGGGAAGACGGCAATCAGCCCCAGCATTTT. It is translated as CSARQVGEDGNQPQHF.

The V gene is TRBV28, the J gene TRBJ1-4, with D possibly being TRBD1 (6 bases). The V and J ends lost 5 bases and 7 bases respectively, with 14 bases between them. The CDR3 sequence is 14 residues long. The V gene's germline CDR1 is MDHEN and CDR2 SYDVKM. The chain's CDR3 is CASSLIRGGEKLFF. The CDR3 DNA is TGTGCCAGCAGTCTTATCAGGGGCGGTGAAAAACTGTTTTTT.

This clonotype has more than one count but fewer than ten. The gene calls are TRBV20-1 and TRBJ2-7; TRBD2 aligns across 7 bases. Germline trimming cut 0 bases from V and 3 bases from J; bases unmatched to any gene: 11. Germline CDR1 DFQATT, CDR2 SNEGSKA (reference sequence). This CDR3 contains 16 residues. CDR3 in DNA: TGCAGTGCTAGAGATCATGCGGGGGTGACCCTCTACGAGCAGTACTTC. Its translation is CSARDHAGVTLYEQYF.

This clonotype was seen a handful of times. This chain's CDR3 is CSARPGGQQETQYF. CDR3 bases: TGCAGTGCTAGGCCCGGGGGACAGCAAGAGACCCAGTACTTC. This chain links TRBV20-1 with TRBJ2-5; the D gene is possibly TRBD1 (7 bases). V gave up 3 bases and J gave up 2 bases, with 13 bases separating them. In germline, CDR1 is DFQATT, CDR2 SNEGSKA (reference sequence). The CDR3 contains 14 residues.

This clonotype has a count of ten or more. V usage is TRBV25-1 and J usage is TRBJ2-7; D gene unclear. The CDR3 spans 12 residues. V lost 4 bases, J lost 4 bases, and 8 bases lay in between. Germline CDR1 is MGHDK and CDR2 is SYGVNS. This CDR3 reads CASSGSGYEQYF. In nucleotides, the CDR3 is TGTGCCAGCAGTGGCAGTGGGTACGAGCAGTACTTC.

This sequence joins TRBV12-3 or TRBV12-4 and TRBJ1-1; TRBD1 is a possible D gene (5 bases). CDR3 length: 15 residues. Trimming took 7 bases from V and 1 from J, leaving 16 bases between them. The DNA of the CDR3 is TGTGCCAGCATCTTGGAGGGGAGCGGGAACACTGAAGCTTTCTTT. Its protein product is CASILEGSGNTEAFF.

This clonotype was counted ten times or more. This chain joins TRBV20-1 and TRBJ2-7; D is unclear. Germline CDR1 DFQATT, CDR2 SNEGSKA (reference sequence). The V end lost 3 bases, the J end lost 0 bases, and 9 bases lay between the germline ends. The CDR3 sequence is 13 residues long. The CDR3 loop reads CSASDSSSYEQYF. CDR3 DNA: TGCAGTGCTAGTGACTCAAGCTCCTACGAGCAGTACTTC.